Reported below is one T cell receptor (beta chain). What antigen it recognizes has not been identified. Base qualities are not at hand, and no much larger clone is one base apart. The sample is drawn from a study of blood T cell repertoires in COVID-19 (dated by TCRdb to 2018 to 2021). Regarding the complete study: Samples covering the acute and convalescent phases of COVID-19 were provided by collaborators in the United States, Italy and Spain. The material from the prospective study consisted of cDNA or gDNA derived from T cells, B-cell-depleted T cells, or PBMCs. Deeply sampled blood TCRbeta repertoires from subjects exposed to, actively infected with, or recovered from COVID-19 were included in the dataset. The repertoires were released in a freely available public database meant as a resource for research on the immune response to SARS-CoV-2. The samples were drawn from two sources: the first 160 participants of the ongoing ImmuneRACE study, and over 950 subjects contributed by 6 global collaborators. A de-identified subject ID, COVID-19 status, age in years and sex were almost always included in the sample metadata. Where available, HLA class I and class II types were taken from metadata supplied by the sample provider and were not determined by assay-based typing.

Including the terminal cysteine and phenylalanine, the CDR3 comprises 17 residues. The kept DNA is CDR3 alone, 51 bases in frame from the first base. Trimming accounts for 6 bases at V and 4 bases at J, while the number of junction bases matched to no gene is 15. From a lookup of the germline V gene, CDR1 and CDR2 are SNHLY and FYNNEI. TCRbeta CDR3 regions were amplified from genomic DNA by means of the immunoSEQ Assay, a bias-controlled multiplex PCR. On the study's bioinformatics: Within the assay, amplification of reference gene primers was used to estimate how many nucleated cells each sample contained. To quantify the absolute abundance of each unique TCRbeta CDR3 rearrangement, sequence reads were collapsed and filtered. Productive Simpson clonality was computed per sample as the square root of Simpson's diversity index over productive rearrangements. Here the immuneACCESS table is served through TCRdb, limited to in-frame sequences with V and J called. Missing clones are a known gap in these copies; in checked studies unresolved V genes cover under half, and the rest lacks a known reason. The DNA was the basis for D and trimming; V, J and clone size are from that table. This sample comprises a few hundred thousand clones, more than 70% of them detected only once. The ten largest account for 2% to 3% of the sample.

Collaborating institutions collected whole blood in K2EDTA tubes following their own protocols. For TCRbeta analysis, collaborators shipped samples as frozen whole blood, isolated PBMCs, or DNA extracted from either of those sample types. What the research found in general, with its limitations: The amount of clinical and demographic metadata varied by source and participant and was provided uncurated.

Here the chain combines TRBV2 and TRBJ2-3, with 8 junctional bases fitting TRBD2. The source is a woman aged 50 to 60 with acute or convalescent COVID-19. Material: peripheral blood. The CDR3 in this case is CASSEDAAGGTPDTQYF. The DNA sequence is TGTGCCAGCAGCGAGGACGCTGCGGGAGGTACCCCAGATACGCAGTATTTT.